This entry lists 21 T cell receptor beta chains sequenced from one sample in a study of CD8+CD57+ T cells in acquired aplastic anemia. It was patients with CD8+CD57+ cell expansion by flow cytometry who were chosen for sequencing. Using genomic DNA as the template, TCR beta VDJ and CDR3 profiling was carried out. TCRdb analysed the reads with MiXCR anew, one entry per CDR3 protein. The data hold over 150,000 distinct CDR3 sequences, with nearly 65% observed a single time. Sequenced sample: sorted CD4+, CD8+, or CD8+CD57+ T cells (not recorded which) from PBMCs. These TCRs come from a human donor with aplastic anemia.

The chain uses TRBV11-1 and TRBJ1-4, with D possibly TRBD1 on 5 matching bases. Trimming took 1 base from V and 7 from J, leaving 13 bases between them. Germline loops: CDR1 SGHAT, CDR2 FQDESV (reference sequence). The CDR3 extends over 15 amino acids. CDR3 region: CASSLETAGSEKLFF. Written as DNA, the CDR3 is TGTGCCAGCAGCTTAGAGACAGCGGGGAGTGAAAAACTGTTTTTT.

The chain couples TRBV9 to TRBJ2-7; TRBD2 is a possible D gene (6 bases). V dropped 4 bases and J dropped 3 bases, with 11 bases sitting between them. The CDR3 loop spans 13 amino acids. Germline V gene lookup returns CDR1 SGDLS and CDR2 YYNGEE. The CDR3 loop is CASSWTTGYEQYF. The CDR3 bases are TGTGCCAGCAGCTGGACTACCGGCTACGAGCAGTACTTC.

The rearrangement joins TRBV19 to TRBJ2-7; weak D call: TRBD1 (7 bases). The V gene lost 4 bases and the J gene lost 3 bases, with 22 bases spanning the gap. CDR1 LNHDA and CDR2 SQIVND come from the germline V gene (reference sequence). The CDR3 is made up of 17 amino acids. This CDR3 is CASSRRDSGEGNYEQYF. CDR3 sequence (DNA): TGTGCCAGTAGTAGGAGGGACAGCGGAGAGGGGAACTACGAGCAGTACTTC.

V usage is TRBV7-9 and J usage is TRBJ2-1, with 7 bases lining up with TRBD1. The CDR3 contains 15 residues. CDR1 is SEHNR, CDR2 FQNEAQ, per germline (reference sequence). Trimming at V came to 4 bases and at J to 2 bases, leaving 5 bases not matched to a gene. DNA of the CDR3: TGTGCCAGCAGCTCAGACAGGGTACCCTACAATGAGCAGTTCTTC. Translating it yields CASSSDRVPYNEQFF. The complete variable domain, with remaining parts taken from reference TRBV7-9 and TRBJ2-1, reads DTGVSQNPRHKITKRGQNVTFRCDPISEHNRLYWYRQTLGQGPEFLTYFQNEAQLEKSRLLSDRFSAERPKGSFSTLEIQRTEQGDSAMYLCASSSDRVPYNEQFFGPGTRLTVL.

The chain combines TRBV20-1 with TRBJ1-4; TRBD1 might be the D (5 bases). Germline V lookup: CDR1 DFQATT, CDR2 SNEGSKA (reference sequence). This CDR3 spans 15 amino acids. Trimming removed 5 bases from V and 2 bases from J, with 15 bases in between. The CDR3 loop is CSALGGDATNEKLFF. In nucleotides, the CDR3 is TGCAGTGCTCTCGGGGGGGATGCGACTAATGAAAAACTGTTTTTT.

This clonotype was found many times. The chain couples TRBV12-3 or TRBV12-4 to TRBJ1-4; D unclear. The CDR3 has 14 residues. The V end lost 6 bases, the J end lost 5 bases, and 13 bases lay between the germline ends. The CDR3 DNA is TGTGCCAGCAGCCTCCGCATACGGAATGAAAAACTGTTTTTT. Amino acids: CASSLRIRNEKLFF.

The chain links TRBV14 to TRBJ1-2; unclear D gene. The CDR3 covers 14 residues. Per the germline V gene, CDR1 is SGHDN and CDR2 is FVKESK. Trimming pared 8 bases from V and 1 base from J, leaving 14 bases between. The CDR3 nucleotides are TGTGCCAGCGAAAATCGGCCTAATAACTATGGCTACACCTTC. As protein: CASENRPNNYGYTF.

This clonotype has just one count. The V call is TRBV5-1, the J call TRBJ1-1; perhaps TRBD1 as D (5 bases). This CDR3 has 14 amino acids. Germline assignment: CDR1 SGHRS and CDR2 YFSETQ. V dropped 3 bases and J dropped 3 bases, with 12 bases sitting between them. The CDR3 DNA follows: TGCGCCAGCAGCTCCGAGGGGATGGACACTGAAGCTTTCTTT. It yields the protein CASSSEGMDTEAFF.

This CDR3 is CASSAGDVGYSPLHF. The DNA of the CDR3 is TGTGCCAGCAGCGCTGGGGACGTCGGCTATTCACCCCTCCACTTT. The chain carries TRBV9 and TRBJ1-6; tentative D call: TRBD1 (5 bases). The CDR3 is 15 amino acids. The V gene's germline CDR1 is SGDLS and CDR2 YYNGEE. The V end lost 3 bases, the J end lost 8 bases, and 15 bases lay between the germline ends.

In regard to this clonotype: Mismatch with germline at one junction end may stem from a read error. V and J are TRBV2 and TRBJ2-7; TRBD1 might be the D (7 bases). The CDR3 is 15 amino acids. CDR1 is SNHLY and CDR2 is FYNNEI in the germline V gene. CDR3 sequence reads: CASSFDRAGTGELYF. DNA for the CDR3: TGTGCCAGCAGCTTCGACAGGGCGGGGACCGGGGAGCTGTACTTC. Filled out from reference TRBV2 and TRBJ2-7, the complete variable domain reads EPEVTQTPSHQVTQMGQEVILRCVPISNHLYFYWYRQILGQKVEFLVSFYNNEISEKSEIFDDQFSVERPDGSNFTLKIRSTKLEDSAMYFCASSFDRAGTGELYFGPGTRLTVT.

As concerns this clonotype: At one end, the junction sequence differs from germline, possibly due to a read error. Written as DNA, the CDR3 is TGTGCCAGTAGTATAGCAGTGAATAATGAAAGACTGTTTTTT. As protein: CASSIAVNNERLFF. V gene TRBV19 combines with J gene TRBJ1-4; D unclear. The CDR3 consists of 14 residues. The germline V gene has CDR1 LNHDA and CDR2 SQIVND (reference sequence).

This clonotype was detected a few times. A much larger clone sits a single nucleotide away, making a read error possible. The chain joins TRBV6-5 to TRBJ1-2; D remains ambiguous. The germline V gene has CDR1 MNHEY and CDR2 SVGAGI. The CDR3 is 13 residues long. The CDR3 bases are TGTGCCAGCAGTCCGGGTAGTGGCTATGACTACACCTTC. It is translated as CASSPGSGYDYTF.

V and J are TRBV6-4 and TRBJ1-2; tentative D call: TRBD1 (6 bases). The CDR3 runs 15 residues. Trimming cost V 0 bases and J 7 bases, with 15 bases left between them. CDR1 and CDR2 from the germline V gene are MRHNA and SNTAGT. CDR3 in amino acids: CASSDSGGGLSGYTF. CDR3 coding DNA: TGTGCCAGCAGTGACTCAGGGGGGGGTCTAAGTGGCTACACCTTC.

This clonotype was counted at least ten times. CDR3 nucleotide sequence: TGTGCCAGTAGTATTAGACTCGACTACGAGCAGTACTTC. Its protein product is CASSIRLDYEQYF. The chain uses TRBV19 and TRBJ2-7; D is ambiguous. Germline CDR1 and CDR2: LNHDA and SQIVND (reference sequence). The CDR3 consists of 13 residues. Trimming pared 3 bases from V and 3 bases from J, leaving 9 bases between.

This clonotype was recorded many times. J is TRBJ2-7 and V is TRBV14; D call uncertain. The CDR3 loop spans 13 amino acids. Germline V lookup: CDR1 SGHDN, CDR2 FVKESK. V was clipped by 3 bases and J by 7 bases, with 13 bases between them. The CDR3 reads CASSHLGNPEQYF. The CDR3, as DNA: TGTGCCAGCAGCCATCTTGGTAACCCGGAGCAGTACTTC.

This chain links TRBV12-3 or TRBV12-4 with TRBJ1-1; D remains unclear. The CDR3 has 13 amino acids. Trimming cost V 1 base and J 6 bases, with 9 bases left between them. The CDR3 DNA is TGTGCCAGCAGTTTAGGGAACCAGGCTGAAGCTTTCTTT. Translation gives CASSLGNQAEAFF.

The V call is TRBV5-6, the J call TRBJ1-1; D call uncertain. The germline gives CDR1 SGHDT, CDR2 YYEEEE. There are 17 residues in the CDR3. V was cut by 1 base and J by 1 base, with 17 bases left in between. CDR3 amino acids: CASSLFRVGGSNTEAFF. CDR3 sequence (DNA): TGTGCCAGCAGCTTGTTTAGGGTAGGCGGGTCGAACACTGAAGCTTTCTTT.

V and J are TRBV10-3 and TRBJ2-2; D remains unclear. This CDR3 has 13 amino acids. Germline values: CDR1 ENHRY, CDR2 SYGVKD. Trimming pared 5 bases from V and 1 base from J, leaving 5 bases between. This CDR3 is CAISSVNTGELFF. Here the CDR3 DNA reads TGTGCCATCAGTTCGGTGAACACCGGGGAGCTGTTTTTT.

In its sample, this clonotype was seen many times. The CDR3 DNA reads TGTGCCAGCACCTTGAACAGGGCTGAAGCTTTCTTT. Translating gives CASTLNRAEAFF. The chain employs TRBV6-1 and TRBJ1-1; perhaps TRBD1 as D (6 bases). Germline V lookup: CDR1 MNHNS, CDR2 SASEGT. The length of the CDR3 is 12 residues. The V end was cut by 7 bases, the J end by 6 bases, with 12 bases between.

The chain recombines TRBV7-3 with TRBJ2-1; 8 nucleotides align to TRBD2. The germline V gene has CDR1 SGHTA and CDR2 FQGTGA. This CDR3 has 13 residues. V shed 5 bases, J shed 8 bases, and the junction held 5 bases outside the gene matches. CDR3 sequence (DNA): TGTGCCAGCAGCACCGCGACTAGCGATGAGCAGTTCTTC. It encodes CASSTATSDEQFF.

Ten or more counts support this clonotype. The rearrangement links TRBV19 to TRBJ1-1; TRBD1 is a possible D gene (6 bases). The CDR3 is 16 residues long. Germline V gene lookup returns CDR1 LNHDA and CDR2 SQIVND (reference sequence). The ends were cut back, 0 bases at V and 3 bases at J, with 14 bases in the middle. The CDR3 is CASSIEHRERYTEAFF. For the CDR3, the DNA is TGTGCCAGTAGTATAGAACACAGGGAGAGGTACACTGAAGCTTTCTTT. The full variable domain, completed using reference TRBV19 and TRBJ1-1, is DGGITQSPKYLFRKEGQNVTLSCEQNLNHDAMYWYRQDPGQGLRLIYYSQIVNDFQKGDIAEGYSVSREKKESFPLTVTSAQKNPTAFYLCASSIEHRERYTEAFFGQGTRLTVV.